This T cell receptor (beta chain) was documented in a study of human T cells and chemical hapten exposure. This clonotype was counted between two and nine times. Sample time point: patch test 1, 2 weeks after DPC sensitization. Treatment reported: therapeutic diphenylcyclopropenone sensitization with weekly scalp DPC. Every donor had alopecia and was 18 to 70 years old; all were suitable for DPC. The CDR3 is 15 amino acids. V gave up 4 bases and J gave up 0 bases, with 11 bases separating them. CDR1 is SGHNT, CDR2 YYREEE, per germline (reference sequence). TCRdb re-called the RACE reads with MiXCR, one entry per CDR3 protein. The table shows about 380,000 distinct CDR3 sequences, with approximately 4.4% occurring only once.

The J gene is TRBJ2-4, the V gene TRBV5-4; tentative D call: TRBD1 (6 bases). The sequenced sample was whole blood, obtained in connection with sensitization to the hapten diphenylcyclopropenone (DPC). This receptor was obtained from a woman in her forties or fifties with alopecia areata. Some clones in this sample may be carry-over from other donors' samples. The CDR3: CASSMDSLAKNIQYF. The DNA for the CDR3 is TGTGCCAGCAGCATGGACAGCTTAGCCAAAAACATTCAGTACTTC. Drawing the rest from reference TRBV5-4 and TRBJ2-4, the complete variable domain is ETGVTQSPTHLIKTRGQQVTLRCSSQSGHNTVSWYQQALGQGPQFIFQYYREEENGRGNFPPRFSGLQFPNYSSELNVNALELDDSALYLCASSMDSLAKNIQYFGAGTRLSVL.